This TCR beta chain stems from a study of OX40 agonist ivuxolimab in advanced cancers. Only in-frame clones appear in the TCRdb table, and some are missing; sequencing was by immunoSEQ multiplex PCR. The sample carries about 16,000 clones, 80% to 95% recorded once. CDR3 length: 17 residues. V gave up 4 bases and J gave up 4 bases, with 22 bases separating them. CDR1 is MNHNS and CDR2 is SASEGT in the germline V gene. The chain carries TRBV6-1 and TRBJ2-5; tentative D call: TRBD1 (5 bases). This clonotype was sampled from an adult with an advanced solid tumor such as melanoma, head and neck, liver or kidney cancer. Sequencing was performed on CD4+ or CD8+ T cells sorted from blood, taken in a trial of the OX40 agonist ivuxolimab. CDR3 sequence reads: CASSGLSSRVTGETQYF. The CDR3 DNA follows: TGTGCCAGCAGTGGACTTTCTTCCAGGGTGACCGGAGAGACCCAGTACTTC.